This paragraph reports one TCR beta chain. Its target is not known. The method was immunoSEQ multiplex PCR; TCRdb's version includes in-frame clones alone and lacks a portion of them. The table records over 100,000 clones, over 75% of them present only once. The data originate from a study of T cell responses to AZD1222 COVID-19 vaccine. This CDR3 comprises 14 residues. Trimming cost V 5 bases and J 4 bases, with 14 bases left between them. Germline lookup yields CDR1 SEHNR and CDR2 FQNEAQ (reference sequence). Study-wide points: Nearly half of spike-specific TCRs reportedly target variant regions that are unmutated in the B.1.351 and B.1.1.7 variants. A rise in Spike-specific TCR breadth and depth followed two AZD1222 doses. Clonal diversity may have been underestimated in mostly white British donors.

J is TRBJ1-2 and V is TRBV7-9; unclear D gene. The receptor's source is an adult in good health. Sequenced here: peripheral blood, sampled on day 0 of AZD1222 vaccination. This chain's CDR3 is CASSIPTGIYGYTF. CDR3 in DNA: TGTGCCAGCAGCATTCCTACGGGGATCTATGGCTACACCTTC.